Included here is one TCR beta chain sequence, with context. Produced via immunoSEQ multiplex PCR; TCRdb's table is partial and in-frame only. In the table there are about 69,000 clones, approximately 80% of which are singletons. Deletions cut 3 bases from V and 0 bases from J, with 11 bases between. CDR3 length equals 15 residues. The germline gives CDR1 KGHSH, CDR2 LQKENI. This sample stems from a study of control samples from healthy donors and cancer patients. The chain has TRBV18 and TRBJ1-1, with D possibly matching TRBD1 (5 bases). Sequencing was carried out using PBMCs. The clonotype was recovered from a woman between 50 and 59 years old with lung cancer. CDR3 protein: CASSPQGTMNTEAFF. The CDR3 DNA reads as TGTGCCAGCTCACCTCAGGGAACTATGAACACTGAAGCTTTCTTT.